Detailed here is one T cell receptor (beta chain). With 1 base removed from V and 1 base from J, the gap between germline ends came to 14 bases. There are 16 residues in the CDR3. From germline, CDR1 is SGHVS and CDR2 FQNEAQ. The data stem from a study of blood T cells in healthy people across ages. For the second PCR, which ran for about 7 to 11 cycles, a sample-barcoded 5' primer and a J-beta primer mix were used. Each CDR3 protein is one row after TCRdb ran MiXCR on the 5' RACE reads. Of 650,000 to 950,000 distinct CDR3 sequences detected, approximately 48% appear once; the ten largest clones hold about a fifth.

Sequencing was carried out using blood. This receptor was obtained from a man aged 60 to 75 in good health. The chain employs TRBV7-8 and TRBJ2-7; D gene uncertain. CDR3 loop: CASSLELGEGSYEQYF. For the CDR3, the DNA is TGTGCCAGCAGCTTAGAACTGGGTGAAGGGTCCTACGAGCAGTACTTC.